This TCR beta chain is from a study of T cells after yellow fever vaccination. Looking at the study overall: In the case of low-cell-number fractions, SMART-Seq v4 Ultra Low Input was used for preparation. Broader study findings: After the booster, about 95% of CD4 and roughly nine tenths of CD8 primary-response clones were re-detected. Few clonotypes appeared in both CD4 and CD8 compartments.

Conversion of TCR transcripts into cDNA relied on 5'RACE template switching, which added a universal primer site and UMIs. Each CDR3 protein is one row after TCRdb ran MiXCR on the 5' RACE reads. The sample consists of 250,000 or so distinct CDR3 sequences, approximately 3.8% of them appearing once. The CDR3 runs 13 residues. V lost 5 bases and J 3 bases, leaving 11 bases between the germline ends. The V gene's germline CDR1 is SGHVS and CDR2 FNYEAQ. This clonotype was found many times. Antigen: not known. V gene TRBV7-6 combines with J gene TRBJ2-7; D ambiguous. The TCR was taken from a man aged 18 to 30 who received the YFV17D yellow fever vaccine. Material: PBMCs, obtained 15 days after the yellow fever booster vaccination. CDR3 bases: TGTGCCAGCAGCACGACACCTGGCTACGAGCAGTACTTC. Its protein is CASSTTPGYEQYF. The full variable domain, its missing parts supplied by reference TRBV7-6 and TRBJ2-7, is GAGVSQSPRYKVTKRGQDVALRCDPISGHVSLYWYRQALGQGPEFLTYFNYEAQQDKSGLPNDRFSAERPEGSISTLTIQRTEQRDSAMYRCASSTTPGYEQYFGPGTRLTVT.